The present TCR beta chain was sequenced within a study of vaccination and CD4 T cells after COVID-19. Treatment meaning: approximately nine-day PBMC culture with coronavirus spike peptide pools or control peptides (ViraFEST assay). A remark on this clonotype: The target antigen is unknown.

With the Oncomine TCR Beta short-read assay, DNA from cultured CD4+ T cells was sequenced. TCRdb re-called the PCR reads through MiXCR, storing one row per CDR3 protein. There are about 20,000 distinct CDR3 sequences in the sample; roughly 70% occur only once, and roughly 6% lies in the top ten. This CDR3 spans 15 amino acids. V was clipped by 2 bases and J by 3 bases; unmatched bases: 6. From germline, CDR1 is LNHNV and CDR2 YYDKDF (reference sequence). The V and J genes are TRBV15 and TRBJ2-7; 8 nucleotides align to TRBD1. The clonotype was recovered from a human donor who had recovered from COVID-19. Sequenced: CD4+ T cells from blood, cultured in vitro. CDR3 region: CATSRQTGVSYEQYF. As DNA, the CDR3 is TGTGCCACCAGCAGACAGACAGGGGTAAGCTACGAGCAGTACTTC.